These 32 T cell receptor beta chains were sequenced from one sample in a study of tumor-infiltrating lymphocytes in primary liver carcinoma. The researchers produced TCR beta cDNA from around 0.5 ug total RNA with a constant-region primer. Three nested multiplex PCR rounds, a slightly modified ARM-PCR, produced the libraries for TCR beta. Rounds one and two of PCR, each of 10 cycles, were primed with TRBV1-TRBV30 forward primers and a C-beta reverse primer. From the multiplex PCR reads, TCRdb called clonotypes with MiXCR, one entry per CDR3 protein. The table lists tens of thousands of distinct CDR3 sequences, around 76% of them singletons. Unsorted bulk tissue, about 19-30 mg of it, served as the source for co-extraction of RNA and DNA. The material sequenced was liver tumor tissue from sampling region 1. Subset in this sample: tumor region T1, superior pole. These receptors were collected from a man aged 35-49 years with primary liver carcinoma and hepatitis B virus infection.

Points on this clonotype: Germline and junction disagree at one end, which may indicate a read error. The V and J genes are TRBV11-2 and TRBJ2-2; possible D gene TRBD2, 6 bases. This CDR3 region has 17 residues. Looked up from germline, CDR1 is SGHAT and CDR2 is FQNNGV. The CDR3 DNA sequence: TGTGCCAGCAGCTTGGCATTAGGAGGGGCGAATACCGGGGAGTTGCTTTTT. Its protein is CASSLALGGANTGELLF.

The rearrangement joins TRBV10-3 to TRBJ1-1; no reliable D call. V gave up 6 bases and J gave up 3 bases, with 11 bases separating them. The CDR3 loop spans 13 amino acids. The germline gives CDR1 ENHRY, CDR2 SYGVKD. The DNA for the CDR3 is TGTGCCATCAGAGGCACAGTGTACACTGAAGCTTTCTTT. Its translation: CAIRGTVYTEAFF.

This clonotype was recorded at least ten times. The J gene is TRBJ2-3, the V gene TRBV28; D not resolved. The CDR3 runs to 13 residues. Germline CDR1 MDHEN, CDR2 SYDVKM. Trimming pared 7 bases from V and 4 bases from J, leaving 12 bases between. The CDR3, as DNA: TGTGCCAGCACGGAAGGGTCCGCAGATACGCAGTATTTT. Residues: CASTEGSADTQYF.

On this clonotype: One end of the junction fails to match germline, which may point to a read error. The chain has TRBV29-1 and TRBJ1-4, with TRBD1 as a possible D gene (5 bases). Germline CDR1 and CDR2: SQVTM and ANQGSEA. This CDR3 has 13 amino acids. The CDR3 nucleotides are TGTAGCGTGAGGGGAGGGTCGGGCGGAAAACTGTTTTTT. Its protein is CSVRGGSGGKLFF.

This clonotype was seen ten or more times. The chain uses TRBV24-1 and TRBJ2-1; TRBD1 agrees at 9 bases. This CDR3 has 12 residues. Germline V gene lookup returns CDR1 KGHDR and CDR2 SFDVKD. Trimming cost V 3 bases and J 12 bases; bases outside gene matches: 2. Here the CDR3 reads CATSDPGQGQFF. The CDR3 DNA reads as TGTGCCACCAGTGATCCGGGACAGGGGCAGTTCTTC.

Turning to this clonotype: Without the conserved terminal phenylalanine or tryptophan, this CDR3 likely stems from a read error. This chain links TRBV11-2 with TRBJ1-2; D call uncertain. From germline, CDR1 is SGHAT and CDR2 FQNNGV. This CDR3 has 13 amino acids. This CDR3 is CVSSLDRAFGYTI. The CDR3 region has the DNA TGCGTCAGCAGCTTGGATCGGGCTTTTGGTTACACCATC.

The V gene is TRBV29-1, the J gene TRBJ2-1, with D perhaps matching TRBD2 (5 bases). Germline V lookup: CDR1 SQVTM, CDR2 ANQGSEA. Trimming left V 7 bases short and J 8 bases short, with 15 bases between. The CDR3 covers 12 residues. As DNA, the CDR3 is TGCAGCGGTATACTGGGCGGGTATGAGCAGTTCTTC. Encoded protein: CSGILGGYEQFF.

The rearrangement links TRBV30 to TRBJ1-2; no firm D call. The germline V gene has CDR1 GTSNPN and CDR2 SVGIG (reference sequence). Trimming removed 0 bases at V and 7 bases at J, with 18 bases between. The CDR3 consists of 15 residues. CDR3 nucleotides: TGTGCCTGGAGTGTCGGGTGGAAGGGTACCACTGGCTACACCTTC. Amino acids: CAWSVGWKGTTGYTF. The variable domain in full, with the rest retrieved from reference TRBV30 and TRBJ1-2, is SQTIHQWPATLVQPVGSPLSLECTVEGTSNPNLYWYRQAAGRGLQLLFYSVGIGQISSEVPQNLSASRPQDRQFILSSKKLLLSDSGFYLCAWSVGWKGTTGYTFGSGTRLTVV.

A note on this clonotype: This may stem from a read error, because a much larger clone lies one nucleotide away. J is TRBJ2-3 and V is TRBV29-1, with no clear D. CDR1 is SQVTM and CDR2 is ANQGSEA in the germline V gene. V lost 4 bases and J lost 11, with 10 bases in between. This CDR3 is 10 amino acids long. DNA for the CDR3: TGCAGCGTTGTTCAGCATATGCAGTATTTT. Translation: CSVVQHMQYF.

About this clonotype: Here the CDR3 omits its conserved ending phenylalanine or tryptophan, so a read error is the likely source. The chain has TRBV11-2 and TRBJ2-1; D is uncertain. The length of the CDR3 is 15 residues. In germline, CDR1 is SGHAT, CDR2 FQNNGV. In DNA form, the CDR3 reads TGTGCCAGCAGCTTAGATGCAGGAGTTGTCAATAAGCAGTTCTTA. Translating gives CASSLDAGVVNKQFL.

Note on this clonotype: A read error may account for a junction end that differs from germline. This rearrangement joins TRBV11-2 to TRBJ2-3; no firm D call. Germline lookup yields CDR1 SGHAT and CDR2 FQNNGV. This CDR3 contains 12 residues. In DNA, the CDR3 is TGTACCAGCAGCGCCAGCACAGATGCACAGTATTTT. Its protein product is CTSSASTDAQYF.

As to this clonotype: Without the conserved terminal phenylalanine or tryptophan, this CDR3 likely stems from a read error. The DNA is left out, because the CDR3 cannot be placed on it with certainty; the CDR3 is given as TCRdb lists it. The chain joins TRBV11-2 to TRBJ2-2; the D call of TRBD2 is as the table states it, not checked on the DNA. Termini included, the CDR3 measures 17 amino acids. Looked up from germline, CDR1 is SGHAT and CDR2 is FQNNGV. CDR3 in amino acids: CASSLALGGANIRELLS.

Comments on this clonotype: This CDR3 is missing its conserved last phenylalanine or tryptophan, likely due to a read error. The CDR3 coding sequence is TGTGCCAACAGCTTATACCGGCTAGTTAGTGACCAGTTCCTC. It codes for CANSLYRLVSDQFL. This rearrangement joins TRBV11-2 to TRBJ2-1; no definite D call. In germline, CDR1 is SGHAT, CDR2 FQNNGV. The CDR3 extends over 14 amino acids.

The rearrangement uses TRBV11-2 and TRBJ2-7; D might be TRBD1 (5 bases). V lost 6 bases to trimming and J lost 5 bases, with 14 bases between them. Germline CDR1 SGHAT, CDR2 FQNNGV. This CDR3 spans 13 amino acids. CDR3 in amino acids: CASRFDSIHEQYF. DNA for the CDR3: TGTGCCAGCAGATTTGACAGCATCCACGAGCAGTACTTC. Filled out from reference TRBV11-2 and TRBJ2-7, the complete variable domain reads EAGVAQSPRYKIIEKRQSVAFWCNPISGHATLYWYQQILGQGPKLLIQFQNNGVVDDSQLPKDRFSAERLKGVDSTLKIQPAKLEDSAVYLCASRFDSIHEQYFGPGTRLTVT.

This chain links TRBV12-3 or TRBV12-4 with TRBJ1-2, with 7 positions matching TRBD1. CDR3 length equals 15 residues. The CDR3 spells CVSSLGPQGTGGYTF. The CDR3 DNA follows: TGTGTTAGCAGTTTAGGACCACAGGGGACCGGGGGCTACACCTTC.

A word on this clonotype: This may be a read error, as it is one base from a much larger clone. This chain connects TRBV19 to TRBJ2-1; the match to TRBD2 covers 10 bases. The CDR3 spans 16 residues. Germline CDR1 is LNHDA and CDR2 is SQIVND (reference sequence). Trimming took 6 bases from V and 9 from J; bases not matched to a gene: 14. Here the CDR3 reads CASSPPFPSGSSEQFF. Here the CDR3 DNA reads TGTGCCAGTAGCCCCCCGTTTCCTAGCGGGAGCAGTGAGCAGTTCTTC. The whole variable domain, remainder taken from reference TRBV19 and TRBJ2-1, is DGGITQSPKYLFRKEGQNVTLSCEQNLNHDAMYWYRQDPGQGLRLIYYSQIVNDFQKGDIAEGYSVSREKKESFPLTVTSAQKNPTAFYLCASSPPFPSGSSEQFFGPGTRLTVL.

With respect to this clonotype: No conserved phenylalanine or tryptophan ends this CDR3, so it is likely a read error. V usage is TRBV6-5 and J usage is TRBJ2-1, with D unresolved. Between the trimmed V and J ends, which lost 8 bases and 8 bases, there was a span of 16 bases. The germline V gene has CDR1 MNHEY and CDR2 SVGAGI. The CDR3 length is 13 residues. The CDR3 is CASSRPSMDEQFL. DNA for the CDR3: TGTGCCAGCTCACGGCCCTCTATGGATGAGCAGTTCCTC.

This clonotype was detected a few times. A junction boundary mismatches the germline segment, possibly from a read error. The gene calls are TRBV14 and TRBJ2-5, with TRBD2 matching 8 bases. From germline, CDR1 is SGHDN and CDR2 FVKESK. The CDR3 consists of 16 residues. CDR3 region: CTSSHRSGSPQETQYF. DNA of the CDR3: TGTACCAGCAGCCATAGGAGCGGGAGCCCGCAGGAGACCCAGTACTTC.

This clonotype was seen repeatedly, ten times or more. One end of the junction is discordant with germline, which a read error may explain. The CDR3 here is CANSLRTGVYEQYF. The DNA of the CDR3 is TGTGCCAACAGCTTACGGACAGGCGTCTACGAGCAGTACTTC. This chain links TRBV11-1 with TRBJ2-7, with 7 bases matching TRBD1. This CDR3 is 14 amino acids long. The V gene's germline CDR1 is SGHAT and CDR2 FQDESV (reference sequence).

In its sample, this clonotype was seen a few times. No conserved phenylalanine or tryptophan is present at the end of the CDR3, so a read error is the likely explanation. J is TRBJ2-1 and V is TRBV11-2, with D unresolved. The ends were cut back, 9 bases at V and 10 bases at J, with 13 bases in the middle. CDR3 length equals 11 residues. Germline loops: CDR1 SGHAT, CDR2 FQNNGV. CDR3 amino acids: CASNPEREQFL. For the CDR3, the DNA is TGTGCCAGTAACCCAGAACGGGAGCAGTTCCTC.

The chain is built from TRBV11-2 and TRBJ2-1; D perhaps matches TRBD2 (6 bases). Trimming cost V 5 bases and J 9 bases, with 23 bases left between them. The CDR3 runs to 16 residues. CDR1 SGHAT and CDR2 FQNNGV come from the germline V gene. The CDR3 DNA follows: TGTGCCAGCAGCCTTTTCTCCAACGGGAAGGAGGGTGAGCAGTTCTTC. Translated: CASSLFSNGKEGEQFF. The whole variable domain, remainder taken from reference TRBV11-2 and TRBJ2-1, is EAGVAQSPRYKIIEKRQSVAFWCNPISGHATLYWYQQILGQGPKLLIQFQNNGVVDDSQLPKDRFSAERLKGVDSTLKIQPAKLEDSAVYLCASSLFSNGKEGEQFFGPGTRLTVL.

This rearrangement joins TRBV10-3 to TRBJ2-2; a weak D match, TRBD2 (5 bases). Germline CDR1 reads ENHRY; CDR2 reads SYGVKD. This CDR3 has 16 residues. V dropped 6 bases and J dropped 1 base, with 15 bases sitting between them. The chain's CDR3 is CAIRGIEGGNTGELFF. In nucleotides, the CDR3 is TGTGCCATCAGGGGGATAGAGGGTGGGAACACCGGGGAGCTGTTTTTT.

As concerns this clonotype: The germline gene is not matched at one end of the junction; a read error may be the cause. Here the CDR3 DNA reads TGTGCCAGCGGCTTATACCTGCTAGTTAGTGATCAGTTCTTC. This translates into CASGLYLLVSDQFF. The chain has TRBV11-2 and TRBJ2-1, with D uncertain. The CDR3 is made up of 14 amino acids. Germline lookup yields CDR1 SGHAT and CDR2 FQNNGV.

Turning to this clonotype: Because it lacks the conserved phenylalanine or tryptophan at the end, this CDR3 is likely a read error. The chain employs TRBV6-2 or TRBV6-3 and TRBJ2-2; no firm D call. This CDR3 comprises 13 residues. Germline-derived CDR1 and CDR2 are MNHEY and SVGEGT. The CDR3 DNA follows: TGTGCCTGCAGTTACATCTTAAGCGGGGAGCTGTTTTCT. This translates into CACSYILSGELFS.

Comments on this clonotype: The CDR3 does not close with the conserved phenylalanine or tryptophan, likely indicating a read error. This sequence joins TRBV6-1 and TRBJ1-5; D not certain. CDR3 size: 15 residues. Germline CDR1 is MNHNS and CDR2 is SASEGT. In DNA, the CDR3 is TGCGTCAGCAGTGAAATCTCCTATAGCAATCAGCCCCAGCATCTT. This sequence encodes CVSSEISYSNQPQHL.

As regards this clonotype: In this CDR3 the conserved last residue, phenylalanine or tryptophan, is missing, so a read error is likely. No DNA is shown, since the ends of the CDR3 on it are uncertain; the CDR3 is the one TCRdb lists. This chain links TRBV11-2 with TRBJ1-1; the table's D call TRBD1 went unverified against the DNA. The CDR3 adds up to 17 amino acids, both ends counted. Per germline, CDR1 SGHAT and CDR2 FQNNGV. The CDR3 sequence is CASSLMGTGKLVCEVFL.

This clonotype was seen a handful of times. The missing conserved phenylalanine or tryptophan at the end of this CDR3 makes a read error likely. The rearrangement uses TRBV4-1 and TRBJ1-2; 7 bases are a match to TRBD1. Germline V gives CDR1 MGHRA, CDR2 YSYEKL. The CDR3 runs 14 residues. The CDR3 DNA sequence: TGTGCCAGCAGCCAAGGGGACAGAAACTATGGCTACACCTCC. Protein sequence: CASSQGDRNYGYTS.

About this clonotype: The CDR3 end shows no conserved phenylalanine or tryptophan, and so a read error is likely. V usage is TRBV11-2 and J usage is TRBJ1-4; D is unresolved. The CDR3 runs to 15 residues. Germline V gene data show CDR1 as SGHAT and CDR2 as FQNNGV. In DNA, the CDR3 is TGTACCAGGAGCTTAGACGGGTTTGCTAATGAAAAACTGTTTGTT. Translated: CTRSLDGFANEKLFV.

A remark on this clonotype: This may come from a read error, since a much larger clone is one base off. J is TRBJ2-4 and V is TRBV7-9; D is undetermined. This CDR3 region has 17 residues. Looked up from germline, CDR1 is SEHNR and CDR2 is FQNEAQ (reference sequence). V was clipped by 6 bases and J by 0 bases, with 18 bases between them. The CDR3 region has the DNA TGTGCCAGCAGTAGCTCCCTAGGTCCGATAGCCAAAAACATTCAGTACTTC. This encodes CASSSSLGPIAKNIQYF. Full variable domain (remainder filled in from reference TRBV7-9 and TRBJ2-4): DTGVSQNPRHKITKRGQNVTFRCDPISEHNRLYWYRQTLGQGPEFLTYFQNEAQLEKSRLLSDRFSAERPKGSFSTLEIQRTEQGDSAMYLCASSSSLGPIAKNIQYFGAGTRLSVL.

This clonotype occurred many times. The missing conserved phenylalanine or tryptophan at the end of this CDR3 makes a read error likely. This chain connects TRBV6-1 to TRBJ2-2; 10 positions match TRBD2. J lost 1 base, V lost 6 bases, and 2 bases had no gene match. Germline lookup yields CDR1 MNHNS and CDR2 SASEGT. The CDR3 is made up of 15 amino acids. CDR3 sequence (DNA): TGTGCCAGCAGAAGGACTAGCGGGAACACCGGGGAGCTGTTTCTT. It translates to CASRRTSGNTGELFL.

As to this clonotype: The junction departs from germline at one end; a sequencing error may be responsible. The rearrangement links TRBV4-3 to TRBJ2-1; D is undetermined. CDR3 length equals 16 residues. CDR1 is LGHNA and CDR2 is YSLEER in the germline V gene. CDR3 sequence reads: CVSSQDRVDTYSEQFF. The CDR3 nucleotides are TGCGTCAGCAGCCAAGATAGAGTAGATACCTACAGTGAGCAGTTCTTC.

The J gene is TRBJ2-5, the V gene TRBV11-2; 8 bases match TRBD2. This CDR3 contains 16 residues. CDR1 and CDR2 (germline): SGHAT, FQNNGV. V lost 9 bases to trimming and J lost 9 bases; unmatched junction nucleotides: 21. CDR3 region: CASSQIPGGGKEAQYF. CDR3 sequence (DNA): TGTGCCAGTAGCCAAATTCCTGGCGGGGGGAAAGAAGCCCAGTACTTC.